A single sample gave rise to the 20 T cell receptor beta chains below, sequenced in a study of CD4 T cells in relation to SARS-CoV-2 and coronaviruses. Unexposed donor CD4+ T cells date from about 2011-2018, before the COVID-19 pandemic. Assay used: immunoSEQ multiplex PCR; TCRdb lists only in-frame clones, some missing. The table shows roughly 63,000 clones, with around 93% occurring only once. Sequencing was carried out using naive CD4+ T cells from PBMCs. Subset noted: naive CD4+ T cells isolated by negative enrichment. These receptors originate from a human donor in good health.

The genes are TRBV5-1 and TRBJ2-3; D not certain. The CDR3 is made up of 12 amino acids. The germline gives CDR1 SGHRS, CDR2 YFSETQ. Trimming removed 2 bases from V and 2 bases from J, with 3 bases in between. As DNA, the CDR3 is TGCGCCAGCAGCTTATTCACAGATACGCAGTATTTT. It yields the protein CASSLFTDTQYF.

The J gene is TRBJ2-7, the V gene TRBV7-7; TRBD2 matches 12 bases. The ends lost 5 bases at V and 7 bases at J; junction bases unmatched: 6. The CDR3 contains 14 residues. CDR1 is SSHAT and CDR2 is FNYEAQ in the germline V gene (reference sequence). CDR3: CASSAGLAGQEQYF. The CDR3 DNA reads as TGTGCCAGCAGCGCTGGACTAGCGGGACAGGAGCAGTACTTC.

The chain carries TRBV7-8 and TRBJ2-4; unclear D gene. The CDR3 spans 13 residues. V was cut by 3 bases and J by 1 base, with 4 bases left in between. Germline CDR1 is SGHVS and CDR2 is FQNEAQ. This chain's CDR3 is CASSLSAKNIQYF. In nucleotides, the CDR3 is TGTGCCAGCAGCTTGAGCGCCAAAAACATTCAGTACTTC.

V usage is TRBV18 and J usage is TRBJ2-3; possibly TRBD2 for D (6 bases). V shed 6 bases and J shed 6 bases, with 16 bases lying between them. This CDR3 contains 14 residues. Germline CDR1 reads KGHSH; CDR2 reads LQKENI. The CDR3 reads CASSPGLGSDTQYF. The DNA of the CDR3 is TGTGCCAGCTCTCCGGGACTGGGTTCGGATACGCAGTATTTT.

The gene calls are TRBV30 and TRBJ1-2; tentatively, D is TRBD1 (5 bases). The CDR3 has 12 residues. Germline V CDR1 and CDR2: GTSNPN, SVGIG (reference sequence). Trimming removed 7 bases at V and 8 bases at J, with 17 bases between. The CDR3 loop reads CALLKGWWGYTF. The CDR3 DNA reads TGTGCCTTGCTCAAGGGGTGGTGGGGCTACACCTTC.

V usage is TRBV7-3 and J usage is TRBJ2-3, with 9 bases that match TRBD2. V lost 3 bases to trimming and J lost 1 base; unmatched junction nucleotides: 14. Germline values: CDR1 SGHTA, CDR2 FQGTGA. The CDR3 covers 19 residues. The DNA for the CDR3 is TGTGCCAGCAGCTTGACCGGGGCGGGAGGGACAGAGCGCACAGATACGCAGTATTTT. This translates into CASSLTGAGGTERTDTQYF. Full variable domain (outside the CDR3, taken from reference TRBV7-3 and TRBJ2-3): GAGVSQTPSNKVTEKGKYVELRCDPISGHTALYWYRQSLGQGPEFLIYFQGTGAADDSGLPNDRFFAVRPEGSVSTLKIQRTERGDSAVYLCASSLTGAGGTERTDTQYFGPGTRLTVL.

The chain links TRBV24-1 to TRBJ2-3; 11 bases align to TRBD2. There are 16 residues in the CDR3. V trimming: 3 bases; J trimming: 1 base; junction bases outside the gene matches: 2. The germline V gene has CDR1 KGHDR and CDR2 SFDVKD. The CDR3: CATSDPTSGGTDTQYF. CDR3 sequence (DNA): TGTGCCACCAGTGATCCGACTAGCGGGGGCACAGATACGCAGTATTTT.

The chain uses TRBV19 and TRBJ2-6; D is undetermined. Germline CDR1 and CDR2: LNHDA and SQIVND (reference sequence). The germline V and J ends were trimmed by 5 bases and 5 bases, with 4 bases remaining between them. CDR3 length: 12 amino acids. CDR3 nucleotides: TGTGCCAGTAGTCCCCGGGCCAACGTCCTGACTTTC. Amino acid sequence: CASSPRANVLTF. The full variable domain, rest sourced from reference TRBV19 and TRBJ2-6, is DGGITQSPKYLFRKEGQNVTLSCEQNLNHDAMYWYRQDPGQGLRLIYYSQIVNDFQKGDIAEGYSVSREKKESFPLTVTSAQKNPTAFYLCASSPRANVLTFGAGSRLTVL.

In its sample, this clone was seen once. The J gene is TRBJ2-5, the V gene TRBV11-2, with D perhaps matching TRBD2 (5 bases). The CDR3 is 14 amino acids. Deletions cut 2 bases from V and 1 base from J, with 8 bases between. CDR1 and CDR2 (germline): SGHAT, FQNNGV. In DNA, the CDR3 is TGTGCCAGCAGCTTACCGGGGAGCCAAGAGACCCAGTACTTC. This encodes CASSLPGSQETQYF.

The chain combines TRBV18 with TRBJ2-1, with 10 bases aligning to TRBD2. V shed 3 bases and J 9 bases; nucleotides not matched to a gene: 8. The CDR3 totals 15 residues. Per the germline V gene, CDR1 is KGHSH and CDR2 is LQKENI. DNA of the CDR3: TGTGCCAGCTCACCGAGTCTAGCGGGAGATACTGAGCAGTTCTTC. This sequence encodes CASSPSLAGDTEQFF.

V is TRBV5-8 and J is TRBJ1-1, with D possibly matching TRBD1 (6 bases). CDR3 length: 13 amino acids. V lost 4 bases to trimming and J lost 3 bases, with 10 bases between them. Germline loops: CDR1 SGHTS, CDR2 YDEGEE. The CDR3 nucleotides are TGTGCCAGCAGCAGGACAGCGTACACTGAAGCTTTCTTT. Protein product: CASSRTAYTEAFF.

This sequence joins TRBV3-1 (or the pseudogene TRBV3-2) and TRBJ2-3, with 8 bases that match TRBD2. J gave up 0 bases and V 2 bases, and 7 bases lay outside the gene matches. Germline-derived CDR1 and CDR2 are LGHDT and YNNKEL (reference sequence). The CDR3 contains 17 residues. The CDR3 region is CASSQPTSASSTDTQYF. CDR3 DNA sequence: TGTGCCAGCAGCCAACCGACTAGCGCATCTAGCACAGATACGCAGTATTTT.

CDR3 in DNA: TGTGCCATCAGTGATCCCGGGACAGGGGGCTCCTACGAGCAGTACTTC. Translated, it gives CAISDPGTGGSYEQYF. The chain has TRBV10-3 and TRBJ2-7; 11 nucleotides agree with TRBD1. The CDR3 is made up of 16 amino acids. CDR1 is ENHRY and CDR2 is SYGVKD in the germline V gene. Losses at the gene ends were 3 bases for V and 0 bases for J; bases not matched to a gene: 4.

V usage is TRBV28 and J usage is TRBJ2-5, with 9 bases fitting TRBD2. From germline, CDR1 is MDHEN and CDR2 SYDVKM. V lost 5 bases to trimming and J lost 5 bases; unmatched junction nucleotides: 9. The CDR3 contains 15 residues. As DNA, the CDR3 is TGTGCCAGCAGTCCTGCCGGCGGGAGGGGGGAGACCCAGTACTTC. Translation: CASSPAGGRGETQYF. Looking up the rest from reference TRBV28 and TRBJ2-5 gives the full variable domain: DVKVTQSSRYLVKRTGEKVFLECVQDMDHENMFWYRQDPGLGLRLIYFSYDVKMKEKGDIPEGYSVSREKKERFSLILESASTNQTSMYLCASSPAGGRGETQYFGPGTRLLVL.

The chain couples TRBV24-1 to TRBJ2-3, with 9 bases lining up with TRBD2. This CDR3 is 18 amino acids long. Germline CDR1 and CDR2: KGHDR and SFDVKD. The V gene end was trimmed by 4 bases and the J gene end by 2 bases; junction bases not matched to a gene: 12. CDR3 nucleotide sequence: TGTGCCACCAGTGACCCATCGGAGGCTAGCGGGGTCACAGATACGCAGTATTTT. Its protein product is CATSDPSEASGVTDTQYF.

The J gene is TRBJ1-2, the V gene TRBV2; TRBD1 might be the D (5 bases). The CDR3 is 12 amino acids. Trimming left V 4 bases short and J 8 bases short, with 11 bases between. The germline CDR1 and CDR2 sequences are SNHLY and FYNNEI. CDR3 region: CASSGRRGGYTF. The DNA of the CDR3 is TGTGCCAGCAGTGGTAGGAGGGGAGGCTACACCTTC.

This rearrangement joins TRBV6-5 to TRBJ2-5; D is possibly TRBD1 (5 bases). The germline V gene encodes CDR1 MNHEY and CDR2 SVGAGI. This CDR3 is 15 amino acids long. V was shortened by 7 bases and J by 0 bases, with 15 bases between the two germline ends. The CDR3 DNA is TGTGCCAGCAAGAAACTTGGGGCGGACCAAGAGACCCAGTACTTC. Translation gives CASKKLGADQETQYF.

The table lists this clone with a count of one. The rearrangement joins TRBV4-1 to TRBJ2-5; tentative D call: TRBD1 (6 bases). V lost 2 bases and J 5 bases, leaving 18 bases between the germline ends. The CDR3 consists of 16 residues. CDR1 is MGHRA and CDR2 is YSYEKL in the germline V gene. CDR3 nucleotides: TGCGCCAGCAGCCAAAATAACAGGGCCGTGATGGAGACCCAGTACTTC. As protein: CASSQNNRAVMETQYF.

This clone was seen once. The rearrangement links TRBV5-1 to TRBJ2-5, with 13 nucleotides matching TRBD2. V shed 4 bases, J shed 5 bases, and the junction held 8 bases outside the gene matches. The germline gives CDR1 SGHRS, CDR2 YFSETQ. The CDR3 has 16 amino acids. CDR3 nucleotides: TGCGCCAGCAGCCGGACTAGCGGGAGTTTGTTGGAGACCCAGTACTTC. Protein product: CASSRTSGSLLETQYF.

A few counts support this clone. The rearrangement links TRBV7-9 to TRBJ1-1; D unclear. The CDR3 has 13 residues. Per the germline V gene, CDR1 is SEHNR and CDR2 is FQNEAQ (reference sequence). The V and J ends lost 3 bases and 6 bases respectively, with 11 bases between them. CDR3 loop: CASSFEMISEAFF. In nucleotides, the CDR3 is TGTGCCAGCAGCTTCGAGATGATTTCTGAAGCTTTCTTT.